This T cell receptor beta chain appears in the sequencing data of a study of T cell responses to AZD1222 COVID-19 vaccine. In the case of this clone: Antigen specificity is unknown.

Study-wide results and caveats: Two AZD1222 administrations were followed by greater Spike-specific TCR breadth and depth.

The method was immunoSEQ multiplex PCR; TCRdb's version includes in-frame clones alone and lacks a portion of them. The table lists around 140,000 clones, 90% of them singletons. Germline V gives CDR1 MDHEN, CDR2 SYDVKM. V lost 4 bases and J 6 bases, leaving 13 bases between the germline ends. CDR3 length equals 14 residues. The TCR originated in an adult in good health. This sample comprised peripheral blood, obtained on day 0 of AZD1222 vaccination. V is TRBV28 and J is TRBJ2-1, with D possibly TRBD1 on 6 matching bases. In DNA form, the CDR3 reads TGTGCCAGCAGTTCCGGGACACGCATCAATGAGCAGTTCTTC. Translated, it gives CASSSGTRINEQFF.